This TCR beta chain was identified in a study of blood T cell repertoires in COVID-19. Turning to the study itself: Acute and convalescent COVID-19 samples came from the United States, Italy and Spain. Sample material is recorded as cDNA or gDNA derived from T cells, B-cell-depleted T cells, or PBMCs.

Germline CDR1 SGHVS, CDR2 FQNEAQ. The CDR3 is 14 amino acids. Trimming took off 7 bases at V and 2 bases at J, with 12 bases between the two ends. Enrolment of Seattle patients took place during active infection, and they were followed longitudinally. Per the original data handling: It was from reference gene primer amplification that nucleated cell counts were estimated. Generated by immunoSEQ multiplex PCR, the TCRdb table keeps only in-frame clones and is missing some. V and J calls and clone size are as listed in that table; D and trimming were resolved from the DNA. The sample shows about 68,000 clones, 90% to 95% of them seen only once.

This sequence was found in a man in his fifties or sixties with COVID-19, enrolled during active disease. What was sequenced was peripheral blood. The J gene is TRBJ2-4, the V gene TRBV7-8, with a possible D match to TRBD2 (5 bases). The CDR3 bases are TGTGCCAGCACCTCCACCGGGACCAAAAACATTCAGTACTTC. As protein: CASTSTGTKNIQYF.